The present T cell receptor beta chain was sequenced within a study of T cells in Graves' hyperthyroidism and ophthalmopathy. RNA transcripts yielded amplified TCR beta CDR3 regions. TCR CDR3 underwent first-round RT-PCR with the HTBI primer set. Each CDR3 protein gets one entry after TCRdb re-called the multiplex PCR reads with MiXCR. Among around 800,000 distinct CDR3 sequences listed, 35% to 45% were seen once. This CDR3 is 14 amino acids long. V was cut by 4 bases and J by 6 bases, with 13 bases left in between. Germline loops: CDR1 SGHRS, CDR2 YFSETQ. This clonotype was detected a few times. The receptor comes from a man between 18 and 35 years old with Graves' hyperthyroidism. The sample comprised blood. The chain combines TRBV5-1 with TRBJ2-2; tentatively, D is TRBD1 or TRBD2 (5 bases each). For the CDR3, the DNA is TGCGCCAGCAGCGTACGGCCGGGACCCGGGGAGCTGTTTTTT. It yields the protein CASSVRPGPGELFF.